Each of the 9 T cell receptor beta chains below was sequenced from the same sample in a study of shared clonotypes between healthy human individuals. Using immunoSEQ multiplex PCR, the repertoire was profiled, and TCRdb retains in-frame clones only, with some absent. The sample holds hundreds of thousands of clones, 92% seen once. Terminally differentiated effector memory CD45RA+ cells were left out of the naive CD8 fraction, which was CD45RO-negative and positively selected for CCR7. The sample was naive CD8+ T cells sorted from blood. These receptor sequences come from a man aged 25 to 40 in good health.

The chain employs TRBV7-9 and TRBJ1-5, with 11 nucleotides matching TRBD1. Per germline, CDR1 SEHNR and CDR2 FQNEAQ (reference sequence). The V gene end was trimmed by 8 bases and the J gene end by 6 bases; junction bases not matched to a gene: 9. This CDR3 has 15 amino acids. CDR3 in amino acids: CASVDGQGAGQPQHF. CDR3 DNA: TGTGCCAGCGTGGACGGACAGGGGGCCGGTCAGCCCCAGCATTTT.

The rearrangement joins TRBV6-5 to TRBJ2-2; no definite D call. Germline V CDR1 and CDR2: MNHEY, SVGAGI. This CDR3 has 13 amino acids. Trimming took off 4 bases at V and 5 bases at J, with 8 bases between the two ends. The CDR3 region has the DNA TGTGCCAGCAGTTTGGCGGCAACCGGGGAGCTGTTTTTT. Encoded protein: CASSLAATGELFF.

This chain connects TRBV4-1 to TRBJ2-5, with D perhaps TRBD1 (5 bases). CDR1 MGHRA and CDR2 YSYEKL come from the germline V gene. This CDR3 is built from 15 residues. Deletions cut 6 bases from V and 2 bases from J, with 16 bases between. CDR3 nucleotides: TGCGCCAGCAGTCCACACCTAGACAGACAAGAGACCCAGTACTTC. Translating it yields CASSPHLDRQETQYF.

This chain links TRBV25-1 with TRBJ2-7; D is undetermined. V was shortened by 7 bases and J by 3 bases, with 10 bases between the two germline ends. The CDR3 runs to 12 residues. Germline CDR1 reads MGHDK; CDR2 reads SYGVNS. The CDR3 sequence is CASTMDNYEQYF. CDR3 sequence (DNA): TGTGCCAGCACGATGGATAACTACGAGCAGTACTTC.

Here the CDR3 reads CASRPTGLAGDNSSYNEQFF. CDR3 in DNA: TGTGCAAGTCGCCCAACTGGGCTAGCGGGAGACAACAGCTCCTACAATGAGCAGTTCTTC. The chain uses TRBV12-2 and TRBJ2-1; the D call of TRBD2 is as the table states it, not checked on the DNA. TRBV12-2 has pseudogene status. The CDR3 covers 20 residues.

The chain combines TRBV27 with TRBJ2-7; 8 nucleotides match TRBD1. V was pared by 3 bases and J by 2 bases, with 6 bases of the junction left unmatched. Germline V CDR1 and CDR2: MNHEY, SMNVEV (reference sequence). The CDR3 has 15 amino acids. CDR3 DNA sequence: TGTGCCAGCAGTTTTTCCGGGACAGGTACCTACGAGCAGTACTTC. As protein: CASSFSGTGTYEQYF.

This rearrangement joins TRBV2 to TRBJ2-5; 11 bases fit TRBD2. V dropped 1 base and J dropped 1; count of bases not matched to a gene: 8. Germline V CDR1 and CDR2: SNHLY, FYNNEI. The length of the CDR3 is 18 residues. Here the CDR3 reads CASSEGSSGRRTQETQYF. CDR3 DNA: TGTGCCAGCAGTGAAGGGTCTAGCGGGAGGCGCACCCAAGAGACCCAGTACTTC.

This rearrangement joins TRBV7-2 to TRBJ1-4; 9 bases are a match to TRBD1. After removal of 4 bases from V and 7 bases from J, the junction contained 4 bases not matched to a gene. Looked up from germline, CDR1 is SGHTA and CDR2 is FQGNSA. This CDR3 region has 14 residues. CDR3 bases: TGTGCCAGCAGCTCCGGGACAGGGACTGAAAAACTGTTTTTT. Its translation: CASSSGTGTEKLFF.

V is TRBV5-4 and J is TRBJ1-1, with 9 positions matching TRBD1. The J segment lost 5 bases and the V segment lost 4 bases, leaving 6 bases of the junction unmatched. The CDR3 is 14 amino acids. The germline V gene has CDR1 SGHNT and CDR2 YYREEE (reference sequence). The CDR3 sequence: CASSRQGEWTEAFF. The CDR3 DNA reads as TGTGCCAGCAGCAGACAGGGGGAGTGGACTGAAGCTTTCTTT.